The clone carrying this TCR beta chain was recorded a few times. The antigen is undetermined. CDR1 WSHSY and CDR2 SAAADI come from the germline V gene. CDR3 length equals 15 residues. V lost 3 bases to trimming and J lost 1 base; unmatched junction nucleotides: 6. The data are from a study of cytomegalovirus exposure and HLA in healthy donors. Study-wide results and caveats: Reported results showed that the classifier diagnosed cytomegalovirus status with high specificity and sensitivity. Within an earlier analysis, most TCR beta V segments proved productive either about 87% or about 30% of the time.

The PCR ran on 60 Vbeta and 13 Jbeta primers. Some clones are missing from TCRdb's copy, which holds only in-frame ones; the method was immunoSEQ multiplex PCR. Of about 120,000 clones listed, over 8.5% are singletons. The V call is TRBV10-2, the J call TRBJ2-7, with TRBD2 matching 7 bases. The sample consisted of PBMCs. The TCR was taken from a woman in her forties in good health and CMV-seropositive. The CDR3 is CASSDGAGESYEQYF. The CDR3 DNA reads TGCGCCAGCAGTGACGGCGCGGGGGAGTCCTACGAGCAGTACTTC.